This TCR beta chain was recorded in a study of T cell repertoires in cytomegalovirus infection. Study context: Indicated by public TCR beta signatures were CMV infection and matching HLA type. Study-wide points: Clonotypes of TCR beta that were HLA-C-restricted and CMV-specific dominated the ex vivo response. Cumulative frequency of public TCR beta families picked out carriers of CMV plus the relevant HLA.

Looked up from germline, CDR1 is SGHVS and CDR2 is FQNEAQ. This CDR3 is 14 amino acids long. Trimming removed 0 bases from V and 0 bases from J, with 5 bases in between. Using its own MiXCR run on the reads, TCRdb lists one record per CDR3 protein. Of fewer than 200,000 distinct CDR3 sequences in the sample, approximately 19% are singletons; the top ten hold approximately 2.9%. This clonotype was detected ten times or more. No antigen is known for it. This clonotype originated in a human donor in good health (CMV status not recorded). Some clones in this sample may be carry-over from other donors' samples. Sequencing used PBMCs. The V and J genes are TRBV7-8 and TRBJ1-2; no definite D call. This CDR3 reads CASSLAPTNYGYTF. The CDR3 coding sequence is TGTGCCAGCAGCTTAGCTCCAACTAACTATGGCTACACCTTC.